These 9 T cell receptor beta chains were sequenced from one sample in a study of cytomegalovirus exposure and HLA in healthy donors. Vbeta (60) and Jbeta (13) primers were used in the PCR. The protocol was immunoSEQ multiplex PCR, while the TCRdb copy is restricted to in-frame clones and leaves out a portion. Seen here are approximately 110,000 clones, around 78% observed once, and the top ten hold about 1.8%. Source material: PBMCs. These receptors originate from a man in his forties or fifties in good health and CMV-seronegative.

This clone was seen only a few times. This chain links TRBV5-1 with TRBJ2-3; D possibly corresponds to TRBD1 (5 bases). Trimming removed 6 bases from V and 4 bases from J, with 18 bases in between. Germline CDR1 SGHRS, CDR2 YFSETQ. The CDR3 has 15 amino acids. The CDR3 loop is CASTEDRSGPDTQYF. In nucleotides, the CDR3 is TGCGCCAGCACCGAAGACAGAAGTGGGCCAGATACGCAGTATTTT.

V gene TRBV5-4 combines with J gene TRBJ1-6; possible D gene TRBD1, 5 bases. The V gene lost 4 bases and the J gene lost 7 bases, with 12 bases spanning the gap. Germline V lookup: CDR1 SGHNT, CDR2 YYREEE (reference sequence). This CDR3 comprises 14 residues. CDR3 sequence: CASSTTGGNSPLHF. DNA of the CDR3: TGTGCCAGCAGCACCACAGGTGGAAATTCACCCCTCCACTTT.

This chain joins TRBV5-8 and TRBJ2-5; 7 nucleotides match TRBD1. The trim removed 5 bases at V and 0 bases at J, leaving 4 bases unmatched. Germline V CDR1 and CDR2: SGHTS, YDEGEE. The CDR3 has 14 amino acids. The CDR3 is CASRRDRNQETQYF. DNA of the CDR3: TGTGCCAGCAGGAGGGACAGAAACCAAGAGACCCAGTACTTC.

The chain employs TRBV7-2 and TRBJ2-1; the D gene is possibly TRBD2 (5 bases). In germline, CDR1 is SGHTA, CDR2 FQGNSA. V was pared by 0 bases and J by 10 bases, with 7 bases between. This CDR3 is 12 amino acids long. The DNA for the CDR3 is TGTGCCAGCAGCTTAGCCGTAGCGGAGCAGTTCTTC. This gives the protein CASSLAVAEQFF.

Written as DNA, the CDR3 is TGTGCCAGCAGTGCCGAGGTTGGCTACAATGAGCAGTTCTTC. Translating gives CASSAEVGYNEQFF. This chain joins TRBV6-4 and TRBJ2-1; unclear D gene. Germline CDR1 reads MRHNA; CDR2 reads SNTAGT. The CDR3 loop spans 14 amino acids. Trimming cost V 4 bases and J 3 bases, with 10 bases left between them.

This chain uses TRBV18 with TRBJ1-1, with TRBD1 as a possible D gene (5 bases). Trimming stripped 5 bases from V and 4 bases from J, with 14 bases between. Germline CDR1 reads KGHSH; CDR2 reads LQKENI. CDR3 length: 14 residues. This chain's CDR3 is CASSTQDRVTEAFF. CDR3 bases: TGTGCCAGCTCAACCCAAGACAGAGTCACTGAAGCTTTCTTT.

The CDR3 reads CASSFQGEGSPLHF. The CDR3 bases are TGTGCCAGCAGCTTCCAGGGGGAAGGGTCACCCCTCCACTTT. V gene TRBV7-2 combines with J gene TRBJ1-6, with 7 positions matching TRBD1. The length of the CDR3 is 14 residues. From germline, CDR1 is SGHTA and CDR2 FQGNSA. The V gene end was trimmed by 3 bases and the J gene end by 10 bases; junction bases not matched to a gene: 6.

V and J are TRBV6-1 and TRBJ2-1, with D possibly matching TRBD1 (6 bases). Germline V gene data show CDR1 as MNHNS and CDR2 as SASEGT. V was clipped by 4 bases and J by 8 bases, with 6 bases between them. The CDR3 extends over 11 amino acids. The CDR3 DNA reads TGTGCCAGCAGTGCAGGGGATGAGCAGTTCTTC. Translating gives CASSAGDEQFF.

The chain combines TRBV28 with TRBJ2-1; D is perhaps TRBD2 (6 bases). V lost 6 bases and J 1 base, leaving 19 bases between the germline ends. The germline V gene encodes CDR1 MDHEN and CDR2 SYDVKM. The CDR3 runs to 17 residues. DNA of the CDR3: TGTGCCAGCAGACCTATGGTTGATGGGGGGTCCTACAATGAGCAGTTCTTC. This encodes CASRPMVDGGSYNEQFF.